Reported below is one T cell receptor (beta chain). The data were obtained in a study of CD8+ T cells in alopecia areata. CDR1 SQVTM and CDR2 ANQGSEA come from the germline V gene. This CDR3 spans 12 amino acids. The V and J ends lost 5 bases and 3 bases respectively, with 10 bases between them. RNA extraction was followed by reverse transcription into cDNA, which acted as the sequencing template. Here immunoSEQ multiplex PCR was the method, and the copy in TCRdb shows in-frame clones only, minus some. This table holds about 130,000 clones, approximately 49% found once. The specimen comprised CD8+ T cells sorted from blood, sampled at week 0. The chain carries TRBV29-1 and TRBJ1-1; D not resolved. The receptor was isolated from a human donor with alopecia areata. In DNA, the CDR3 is TGCAGCGTTTTTTCCCGGGACACTGAAGCTTTCTTT. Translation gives CSVFSRDTEAFF.